Presented here are 12 T cell receptor beta chains from one specimen sequenced in a study of blood T cell repertoires in COVID-19. Only in-frame clones appear in the TCRdb table, and some are missing; sequencing was by immunoSEQ multiplex PCR. Among some 100,000 clones listed, 87% were seen once. Source material: peripheral blood. Source of these receptors: a young woman with acute or convalescent COVID-19.

The chain uses TRBV7-9 and TRBJ2-3, with a possible D match to TRBD1 (6 bases). There are 14 residues in the CDR3. Trimming pared 1 base from V and 4 bases from J, leaving 9 bases between. Germline values: CDR1 SEHNR, CDR2 FQNEAQ (reference sequence). CDR3 amino acids: CASSLDRAADTQYF. CDR3 DNA: TGTGCCAGCAGCTTAGACAGGGCGGCAGATACGCAGTATTTT.

V and J are TRBV30 and TRBJ1-4, with D perhaps TRBD1 (5 bases). This CDR3 has 15 amino acids. Trimming left V 5 bases short and J 2 bases short, with 15 bases between. Germline CDR1 GTSNPN, CDR2 SVGIG (reference sequence). CDR3 loop: CAWSPGGPTNEKLFF. DNA of the CDR3: TGTGCCTGGTCCCCCGGGGGACCGACTAATGAAAAACTGTTTTTT.

J is TRBJ2-2 and V is TRBV5-1, with D maybe TRBD2 (5 bases). The CDR3 runs to 16 residues. CDR1 is SGHRS and CDR2 is YFSETQ in the germline V gene. Trimming stripped 7 bases from V and 5 bases from J, with 21 bases between. The CDR3: CASQTTGHAGTGELFF. Written as DNA, the CDR3 is TGCGCCAGCCAGACCACCGGGCACGCGGGTACCGGGGAGCTGTTTTTT.

V is TRBV7-3 and J is TRBJ2-3, with 8 bases aligning to TRBD2. Trimming removed 6 bases from V and 2 bases from J; junction bases left unmatched: 7. The germline V gene has CDR1 SGHTA and CDR2 FQGTGA. The CDR3 extends over 15 amino acids. This CDR3 reads CASSRAGGPTDTQYF. CDR3 DNA sequence: TGTGCCAGCAGTAGGGCGGGGGGCCCCACAGATACGCAGTATTTT.

V gene TRBV7-9 combines with J gene TRBJ1-1, with 10 nucleotides matching TRBD1. V trimming: 4 bases; J trimming: 5 bases; junction bases outside the gene matches: 13. Germline V lookup: CDR1 SEHNR, CDR2 FQNEAQ (reference sequence). CDR3 length equals 17 residues. The CDR3 DNA follows: TGTGCCAGCAGCTCCCTCTCTTCCTGGACAGGGGGAACTGAAGCTTTCTTT. Residues: CASSSLSSWTGGTEAFF.

The chain links TRBV27 to TRBJ1-3; D may be TRBD1 (5 bases). CDR1 and CDR2 from the germline V gene are MNHEY and SMNVEV (reference sequence). The length of the CDR3 is 14 residues. The V end lost 6 bases, the J end lost 1 base, and 10 bases lay between the germline ends. The CDR3: CASRLTVSGNTIYF. In DNA form, the CDR3 reads TGTGCCAGCAGATTGACAGTGTCTGGAAACACCATATATTTT.

The V call is TRBV27, the J call TRBJ2-1; no firm D call. Germline values: CDR1 MNHEY, CDR2 SMNVEV (reference sequence). The length of the CDR3 is 13 residues. V lost 6 bases and J 4 bases, leaving 10 bases between the germline ends. In DNA, the CDR3 is TGTGCCAGCAGCCCCCCCTATTACAATGAGCAGTTCTTC. It is translated as CASSPPYYNEQFF.

The V gene is TRBV25-1, the J gene TRBJ1-6; TRBD1 matches 10 bases. The CDR3 totals 15 residues. The V segment lost 4 bases and the J segment 6 bases; nucleotides outside the gene matches: 3. In germline, CDR1 is MGHDK, CDR2 SYGVNS. CDR3 DNA: TGTGCCAGCAGTGCCGGACAGGGGGTTAATTCACCCCTCCACTTT. Translated, it gives CASSAGQGVNSPLHF.

This clone occurred once. The V call is TRBV11-3, the J call TRBJ2-7, with TRBD1 matching 8 bases. The length of the CDR3 is 15 residues. V was pared by 0 bases and J by 2 bases, with 3 bases of the junction left unmatched. CDR1 and CDR2 from the germline V gene are SGHNT and YENEEA. The CDR3 loop reads CASSLEDRVPYEQYF. CDR3 DNA: TGTGCCAGCAGCTTAGAGGACAGGGTCCCCTACGAGCAGTACTTC.

The chain has TRBV7-8 and TRBJ1-5; no clear D gene. Per the germline V gene, CDR1 is SGHVS and CDR2 is FQNEAQ. The V and J ends lost 5 bases and 0 bases respectively, with 14 bases between them. The CDR3 runs 16 residues. The CDR3 spells CASSRGGRDSNQPQHF. The CDR3 DNA reads as TGTGCCAGCAGCCGAGGAGGGAGGGATAGCAATCAGCCCCAGCATTTT.

The rearrangement joins TRBV29-1 to TRBJ1-1; D is unclear. Trimming removed 5 bases from V and 0 bases from J, with 4 bases in between. CDR3 size: 11 residues. Germline values: CDR1 SQVTM, CDR2 ANQGSEA. The CDR3 DNA follows: TGCAGCGTTACGGTGAACACTGAAGCTTTCTTT. Translation gives CSVTVNTEAFF.

The genes are TRBV5-1 and TRBJ2-7, with 10 bases identical to TRBD2. Per germline, CDR1 SGHRS and CDR2 YFSETQ. The length of the CDR3 is 17 residues. V lost 0 bases and J lost 2; bases outside the gene matches: 8. CDR3 loop: CASSLDQAGGNPYEQYF. DNA of the CDR3: TGCGCCAGCAGCTTGGATCAAGCGGGGGGGAACCCCTACGAGCAGTACTTC.